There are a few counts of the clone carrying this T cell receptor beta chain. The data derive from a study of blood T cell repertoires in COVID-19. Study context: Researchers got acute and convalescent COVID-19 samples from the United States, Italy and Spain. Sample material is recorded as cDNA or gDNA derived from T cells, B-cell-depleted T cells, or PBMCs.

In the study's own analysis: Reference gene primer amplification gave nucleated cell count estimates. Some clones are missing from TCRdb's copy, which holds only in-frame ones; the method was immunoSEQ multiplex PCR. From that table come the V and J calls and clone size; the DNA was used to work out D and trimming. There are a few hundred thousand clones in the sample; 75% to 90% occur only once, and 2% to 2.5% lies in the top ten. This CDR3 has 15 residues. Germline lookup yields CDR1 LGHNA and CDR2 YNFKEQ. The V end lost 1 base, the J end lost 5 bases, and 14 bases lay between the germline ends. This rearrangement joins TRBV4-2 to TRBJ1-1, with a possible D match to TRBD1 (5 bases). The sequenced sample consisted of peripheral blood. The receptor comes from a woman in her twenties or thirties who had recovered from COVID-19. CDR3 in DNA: TGTGCCAGCAGCCAAGTAGCCGTCAGGGCTACTGAAGCTTTCTTT. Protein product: CASSQVAVRATEAFF.